This T cell receptor beta chain was recorded in a study of CD8 T cell repertoires and HIV-1 epitope variants. In germline, CDR1 is KGHSH, CDR2 LQKENI. The CDR3 length is 15 residues. V gave up 3 bases and J gave up 2 bases, with 13 bases separating them. Details on this clone: What it recognizes is unknown.

Survey-depth immunoSEQ sequencing covered TCR beta CDR3 regions. Sequenced by immunoSEQ multiplex PCR; TCRdb stores in-frame clones only, minus some. Found here are around 5,100 clones, 50% to 75% of them singletons; the top ten hold 45% to 50%. Study-wide findings and caveats: Nef KF9 drew roughly 5 clonotypes and HW9 one, without TAALDMSHF responses.

Sample: cultured CD8+ T cells derived from PBMCs. This sequence joins TRBV18 and TRBJ2-5, with D possibly being TRBD1 (6 bases). The receptor was derived from a male donor with HIV. The CDR3 here is CASSPRDTPQETQYF. In nucleotides, the CDR3 is TGTGCCAGCTCACCCCGGGACACCCCTCAAGAGACCCAGTACTTC.